A selection of T cell receptor beta chains follows, all from one sample in a study of blood T cell repertoires in COVID-19. TCRdb keeps only in-frame clones here, not all; method: immunoSEQ multiplex PCR. The table has more than 110,000 clones, around 78% seen once. The sequencing sample was made of peripheral blood. All receptors come from a woman older than 75 with active or convalescent COVID-19. CDR3s leave out the opening cysteine and the closing phenylalanine or tryptophan.

>TRBV19|TRBJ2-3
ASNSPGGTDTQY
>TRBV5-1|TRBJ1-1
ASSLAGFWTEAF
>TRBV11-2|TRBJ1-2
ASSLGAGGYGYT
>TRBV10-1|TRBJ2-2
ASSDYGTAANTGELF
>TRBV6-1|TRBJ2-2
ASRGTGAAGELF
>TRBV28|TRBJ2-5
ASSGEDRQETQY
>TRBV29-1|TRBJ1-2
SVDRGRSYGYT
>TRBV3-1/TRBV3-2|TRBJ1-4
ASSQELPYATNEKLF
>TRBV5-1|TRBJ2-3
ASSLGQSSTDTQY
>TRBV9|TRBJ2-2
ASSVSGSGELF